This TCR beta chain comes out of a study of T cells in Graves' hyperthyroidism and ophthalmopathy. General study results and limits: Most thyroid clonotypes that were expanded above 0.001 also turned up in blood.

There were TCR beta CDR3 regions amplified from RNA transcripts. Using the HTBI primer set, a first-round RT-PCR was run on the TCR CDR3. TCRdb analysed the multiplex PCR reads with MiXCR anew, one entry per CDR3 protein. The sample carries over 450,000 distinct CDR3 sequences, about 15% recorded once. The CDR3 spans 15 residues. Germline CDR1 and CDR2: LGHNT and FRNRAP. The ends lost 5 bases at V and 7 bases at J; junction bases unmatched: 11. In this sample, this clonotype turned up many times. The antigen remains undetermined. The specimen was blood. V usage is TRBV12-5 and J usage is TRBJ2-1, with 7 bases fitting TRBD1. The sequence derives from a young woman with Graves' hyperthyroidism. The CDR3 DNA is TGTGCTAGTGGTATAGACAGGGTGGTGGGTAATGAGCAGTTCTTC. Protein sequence: CASGIDRVVGNEQFF.